This T cell receptor beta chain was identified during a study of T cells in Graves' hyperthyroidism and ophthalmopathy. The sample holds many counts of this clonotype. This CDR3 comprises 11 residues. With 0 bases removed from V and 8 bases from J, the gap between germline ends came to 5 bases. Looked up from germline, CDR1 is DFQATT and CDR2 is SNEGSKA (reference sequence). Researchers amplified the TCR beta CDR3 regions from RNA transcripts. Primed by the HTBI set, a first-round RT-PCR was run on the TCR CDR3. One entry per CDR3 protein, called by TCRdb with MiXCR from the multiplex PCR reads. The table shows about 640,000 distinct CDR3 sequences, with around 15% occurring only once.

J is TRBJ2-1 and V is TRBV20-1, with D uncertain. Sequenced material: blood. The sequence derives from a woman aged 50 to 60 with Graves' ophthalmopathy. The CDR3 region is CSARELHEQFF. CDR3 bases: TGCAGTGCTAGAGAACTCCATGAGCAGTTCTTC.